This is a list of T cell receptor beta chains from one sample in a study of blood T cell repertoires in COVID-19. Sequenced by immunoSEQ multiplex PCR; TCRdb stores in-frame clones only, minus some. Among tens of thousands of clones listed, roughly 86% were seen once. Sequenced material: peripheral blood. The receptors come from a man older than 75 with active COVID-19. Both conserved end residues are part of each CDR3. Each record gives: V gene, D gene, clone size, J gene, CDR3 protein, CDR3 DNA. A D gene is named only where the DNA matches it firmly. Clone size is given for some rows only: seen once, a few or many times, or a class if the clone is expanded.

TRBV6-5	.	.	TRBJ2-1	CASRPPGGNEQFF	TGTGCCAGCAGGCCCCCCGGCGGGAATGAGCAGTTCTTC
TRBV5-4	TRBD2	.	TRBJ2-7	CASSEGLAEAYEQYF	TGTGCCAGCAGCGAGGGACTAGCGGAAGCCTACGAGCAGTACTTC
TRBV11-2	.	.	TRBJ2-1	CASSQATYNEQFF	TGTGCCAGCAGCCAAGCGACGTACAATGAGCAGTTCTTC
TRBV7-9	TRBD1	.	TRBJ1-4	CASSLDQGANEKLFF	TGTGCCAGCAGCTTAGACCAGGGGGCAAATGAAAAACTGTTTTTT
TRBV30	.	.	TRBJ1-1	CAWSGGGGHGKAFF	TGTGCCTGGAGTGGCGGCGGGGGGCATGGGAAGGCTTTCTTT
TRBV20-1	.	.	TRBJ2-3	CSASSKGGAAQDTQYF	TGCAGTGCTAGTTCGAAGGGCGGGGCTGCACAAGATACGCAGTATTTT
TRBV7-3	.	few	TRBJ2-7	CASSLNPASDEQYF	TGTGCCAGCAGCTTAAACCCCGCTAGCGACGAGCAGTACTTC
TRBV28	TRBD1	.	TRBJ2-5	CASSLSRDRGRETQYF	TGTGCCAGCAGTCTATCCCGGGACAGGGGACGAGAGACCCAGTACTTC
TRBV4-3	.	.	TRBJ2-1	CASSQDPSVYEQFF	TGCGCCAGCAGCCAAGATCCTAGCGTCTATGAGCAGTTCTTC
TRBV9	.	.	TRBJ1-4	CASSGGPTNEKLFF	TGTGCCAGCAGCGGTGGCCCAACTAATGAAAAACTGTTTTTT
TRBV7-3	TRBD2	.	TRBJ2-2	CASSFASGNTGELFF	TGTGCCAGCAGCTTTGCTAGCGGGAACACCGGGGAGCTGTTTTTT
TRBV5-1	.	.	TRBJ2-5	CASSLGNRVGQETQYF	TGCGCCAGCAGCTTGGGTAACAGGGTAGGCCAAGAGACCCAGTACTTC
TRBV7-9	TRBD2	.	TRBJ2-1	CASSLQAGDVNEQFF	TGTGCCAGCAGCTTACAAGCGGGAGATGTGAATGAGCAGTTCTTC
TRBV7-9	TRBD2	.	TRBJ2-5	CASSSGLAGRETQYF	TGTGCCAGCAGCTCGGGACTAGCGGGAAGGGAGACCCAGTACTTC
TRBV7-2	.	.	TRBJ1-4	CASSLGGSNEKLFF	TGTGCCAGCAGCTTAGGGGGCTCTAATGAAAAACTGTTTTTT
TRBV7-3	TRBD2	.	TRBJ2-1	CASSLVAPSGRRYNEQFF	TGTGCCAGCAGCTTAGTGGCCCCTAGCGGGCGTCGCTACAATGAGCAGTTCTTC
TRBV6-1	TRBD1	.	TRBJ1-4	CASSDRGLTNEKLFF	TGTGCCAGCAGTGACAGGGGGCTGACTAATGAAAAACTGTTTTTT
TRBV2	TRBD2	.	TRBJ2-7	CASSASGASGIYEQYF	TGTGCCAGCAGCGCCTCGGGGGCTAGCGGGATTTACGAGCAGTACTTC
TRBV6-5	TRBD2	.	TRBJ2-7	CASRDSGSGEQYF	TGTGCCAGCAGGGATAGCGGGTCAGGCGAGCAGTACTTC
TRBV28	TRBD2	.	TRBJ2-7	CASSFQLAGRSYEQYF	TGTGCCAGCAGTTTCCAACTAGCGGGAAGGTCCTACGAGCAGTACTTC
TRBV5-5	.	.	TRBJ1-6	CASSLGRGQNSPLHF	TGTGCCAGCAGCTTGGGCAGGGGACAAAATTCACCCCTCCACTTT
TRBV9	TRBD2	.	TRBJ2-2	CASSVGGSGSTGELFF	TGTGCCAGCAGCGTAGGGGGTAGCGGGAGTACCGGGGAGCTGTTTTTT
TRBV18	TRBD1	.	TRBJ2-1	CASSPRTGDYNEQFF	TGTGCCAGCTCACCACGGACAGGCGACTACAATGAGCAGTTCTTC
TRBV5-6	.	.	TRBJ1-2	CASSFSSLNGYGYTF	TGTGCCAGCAGCTTTTCTTCATTGAACGGCTATGGCTACACCTTC
TRBV5-4	TRBD1	.	TRBJ1-2	CASSLGGQGFLANYGYTF	TGTGCCAGCAGCTTGGGGGGACAGGGATTTCTAGCTAACTATGGCTACACCTTC
TRBV6-2/TRBV6-3	TRBD1	.	TRBJ1-1	CASSTPTGEYTEAFF	TGTGCCAGCAGTACCCCGACAGGGGAATACACTGAAGCTTTCTTT
TRBV5-1	.	.	TRBJ2-1	CASSFGPQTAYNEQFF	TGCGCCAGCAGCTTTGGCCCCCAGACAGCCTACAATGAGCAGTTCTTC
TRBV18	.	.	TRBJ2-3	CASSFTAQGTDTQYF	TGTGCCAGCTCATTTACGGCTCAGGGCACAGATACGCAGTATTTT
TRBV6-2/TRBV6-3	TRBD2	once	TRBJ2-5	CASSRTSGNRETQYF	TGTGCCAGCAGTCGGACTAGCGGGAATCGGGAGACCCAGTACTTC
TRBV21-1	.	.	TRBJ2-1	CASSKRVTSGRHNEQFF	TGTGCCAGCAGCAAAAGGGTTACTAGCGGGAGGCACAATGAGCAGTTCTTC
TRBV25-1	.	once	TRBJ2-5	CASSLTVIRIEETQYF	TGTGCCAGCAGTTTGACTGTCATCCGAATCGAAGAGACCCAGTACTTC
TRBV10-3	TRBD1	.	TRBJ1-2	CAISEEPGQGKEF	TGTGCCATCAGTGAGGAACCGGGACAGGGGAAGGAATTC
TRBV5-1	.	.	TRBJ2-7	CASSLAGSSYEQYF	TGCGCCAGCAGCTTGGCGGGGAGCTCCTACGAGCAGTACTTC
TRBV20-1	.	.	TRBJ2-2	CSASPDRSNTGELFF	TGCAGTGCTAGTCCGGACAGATCGAACACCGGGGAGCTGTTTTTT
TRBV4-1	.	.	TRBJ2-6	CASSNFEGLGGSGANVLTF	TGCGCCAGCAGCAATTTTGAGGGCTTAGGGGGCTCTGGGGCCAACGTCCTGACTTTC
TRBV5-6	.	few	TRBJ2-5	CASSLLTVGGQETQYF	TGTGCCAGCAGCTTGCTTACCGTTGGGGGGCAAGAGACCCAGTACTTC
TRBV9	.	once	TRBJ1-3	CASSVDAGVGGNTIYF	TGTGCCAGCAGCGTAGACGCCGGAGTAGGAGGAAACACCATATATTTT
TRBV5-4	TRBD1	.	TRBJ1-1	CASSWGDRVNTEAFF	TGTGCCAGCAGCTGGGGGGACAGGGTGAACACTGAAGCTTTCTTT
TRBV5-4	TRBD1	.	TRBJ2-7	CASSLGDRKTYEQYF	TGTGCCAGCAGCTTGGGGGACAGGAAGACCTACGAGCAGTACTTC
TRBV6-4	.	.	TRBJ1-2	CASRGVDGYTF	TGTGCCAGCAGAGGGGTGGACGGCTACACCTTC